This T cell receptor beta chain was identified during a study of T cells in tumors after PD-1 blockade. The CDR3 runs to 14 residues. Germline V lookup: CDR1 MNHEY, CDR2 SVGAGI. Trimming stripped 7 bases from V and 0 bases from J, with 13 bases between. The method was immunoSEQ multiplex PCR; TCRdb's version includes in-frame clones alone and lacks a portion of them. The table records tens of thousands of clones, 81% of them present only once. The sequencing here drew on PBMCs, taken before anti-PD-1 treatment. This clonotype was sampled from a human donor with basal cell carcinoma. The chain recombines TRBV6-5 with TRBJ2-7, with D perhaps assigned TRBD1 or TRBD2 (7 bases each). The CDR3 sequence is CASTQGGYSYEQYF. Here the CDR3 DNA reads TGTGCCAGCACCCAGGGGGGGTACTCCTACGAGCAGTACTTC.